A single sample gave rise to the 3 T cell receptor beta chains below, sequenced in a study of Ad26.COV2.S vaccination and SARS-CoV-2 variants. Assay: immunoSEQ multiplex PCR; the TCRdb copy retains only in-frame clones and omits some. Here the sample spans 250,000 or so clones, about 83% being singletons. Specified treatment: roughly 19 received Ad26.COV2.S at low or high dose, single or two shots; 5 received placebo; per-sample allocation not given. Following the first vaccine or placebo injection, samples were taken on day 63. Specimen: peripheral blood, collected in a trial of Ad26.COV2.S vaccine versus placebo. The source of these receptors is a person aged 18-60 years who received the Ad26.COV2.S COVID-19 vaccine or a placebo.

V gene TRBV10-2 combines with J gene TRBJ2-3; D is possibly TRBD2 (5 bases). V shed 3 bases and J shed 10 bases, with 14 bases lying between them. The CDR3 runs to 13 residues. Germline V lookup: CDR1 WSHSY, CDR2 SAAADI. CDR3 in DNA: TGCGCCAGCAGTGAAAACTGGCGGGCCCCGCAGTATTTT. It specifies CASSENWRAPQYF.

V gene TRBV30 combines with J gene TRBJ1-4; 7 nucleotides agree with TRBD1. The V and J ends lost 3 bases and 13 bases, in that order; junction bases with no gene match: 8. Per the germline V gene, CDR1 is GTSNPN and CDR2 is SVGIG (reference sequence). The CDR3 contains 12 residues. This chain's CDR3 is CAWSTGQEGLFF. CDR3 in DNA: TGTGCCTGGAGCACCGGACAGGAAGGACTGTTTTTT.

The chain is built from TRBV5-1 and TRBJ1-1; no reliable D call. In germline, CDR1 is SGHRS, CDR2 YFSETQ. There are 16 residues in the CDR3. The V gene lost 3 bases and the J gene lost 0 bases, with 15 bases spanning the gap. The CDR3 bases are TGCGCCAGCAGCTCCCAAGGAGGACTACTGAACACTGAAGCTTTCTTT. This translates into CASSSQGGLLNTEAFF.